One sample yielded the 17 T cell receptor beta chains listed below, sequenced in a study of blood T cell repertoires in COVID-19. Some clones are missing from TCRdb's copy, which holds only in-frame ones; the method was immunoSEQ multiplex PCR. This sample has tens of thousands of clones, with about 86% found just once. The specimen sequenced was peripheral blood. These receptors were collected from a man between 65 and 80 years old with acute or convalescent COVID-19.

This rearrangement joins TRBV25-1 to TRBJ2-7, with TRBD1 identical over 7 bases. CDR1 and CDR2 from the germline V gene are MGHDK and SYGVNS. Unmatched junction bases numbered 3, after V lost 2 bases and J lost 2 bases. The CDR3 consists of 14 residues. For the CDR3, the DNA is TGTGCCAGCAGTGAAGGGACAGCCACCTACGAGCAGTACTTC. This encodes CASSEGTATYEQYF.

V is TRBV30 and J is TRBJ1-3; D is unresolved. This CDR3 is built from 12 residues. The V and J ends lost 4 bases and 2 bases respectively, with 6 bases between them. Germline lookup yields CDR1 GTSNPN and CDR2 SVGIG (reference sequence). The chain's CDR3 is CAWNPAGNTIYF. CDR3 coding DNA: TGTGCCTGGAACCCGGCTGGAAACACCATATATTTT. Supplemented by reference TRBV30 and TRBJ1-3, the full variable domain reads SQTIHQWPATLVQPVGSPLSLECTVEGTSNPNLYWYRQAAGRGLQLLFYSVGIGQISSEVPQNLSASRPQDRQFILSSKKLLLSDSGFYLCAWNPAGNTIYFGEGSWLTVV.

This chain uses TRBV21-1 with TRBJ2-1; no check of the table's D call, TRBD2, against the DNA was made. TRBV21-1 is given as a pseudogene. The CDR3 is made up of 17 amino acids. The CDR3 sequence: CASSTLGRGGTYNEQFF. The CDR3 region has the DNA TGTGCCAGCAGCACGCTGGGGCGGGGGGGGACCTACAATGAGCAGTTCTTC.

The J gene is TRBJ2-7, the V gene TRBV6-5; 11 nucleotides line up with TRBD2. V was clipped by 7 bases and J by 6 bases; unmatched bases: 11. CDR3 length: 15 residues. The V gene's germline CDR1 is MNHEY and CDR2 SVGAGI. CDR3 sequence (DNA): TGTGCCAGCACCCCGACTAGCGGGGTGGGGAGCGAGCAGTACTTC. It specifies CASTPTSGVGSEQYF.

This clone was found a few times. DNA for the CDR3: TGCGCCAGCAGCTTGGAGACAGGGAGTCGGGCTGAGCAGTTCTTC. Protein: CASSLETGSRAEQFF. The chain combines TRBV5-1 with TRBJ2-1, with 7 bases lining up with TRBD1. Germline V CDR1 and CDR2: SGHRS, YFSETQ. This CDR3 is 15 amino acids long. With 0 bases clipped from V and 9 bases from J, the junction kept 9 bases outside the gene matches.

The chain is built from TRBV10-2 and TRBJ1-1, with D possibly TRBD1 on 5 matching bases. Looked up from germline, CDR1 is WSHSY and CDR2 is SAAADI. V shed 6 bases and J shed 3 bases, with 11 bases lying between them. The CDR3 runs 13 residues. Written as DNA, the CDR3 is TGCGCCAGCAGCCCGGGAGGGGACACTGAAGCTTTCTTT. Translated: CASSPGGDTEAFF.

CDR3 coding DNA: TGTGCCAGTAGTGGTCGGGGGGAGACTCCCCAGCATTTT. It encodes CASSGRGETPQHF. J is TRBJ1-5 and V is TRBV19; weak D call: TRBD1 (5 bases). Per the germline V gene, CDR1 is LNHDA and CDR2 is SQIVND (reference sequence). With 5 bases removed from V and 10 bases from J, the gap between germline ends came to 15 bases. This CDR3 is 13 amino acids long.

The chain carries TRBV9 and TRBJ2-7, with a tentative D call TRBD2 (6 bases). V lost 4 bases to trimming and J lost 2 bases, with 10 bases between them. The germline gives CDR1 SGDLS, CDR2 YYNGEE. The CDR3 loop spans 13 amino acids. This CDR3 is CASSKGLPYEQYF. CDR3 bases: TGTGCCAGCAGCAAGGGACTCCCCTACGAGCAGTACTTC.

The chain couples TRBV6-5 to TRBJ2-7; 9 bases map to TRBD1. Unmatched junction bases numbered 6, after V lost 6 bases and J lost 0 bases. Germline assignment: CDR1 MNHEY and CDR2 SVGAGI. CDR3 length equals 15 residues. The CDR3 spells CASRDRGRVSYEQYF. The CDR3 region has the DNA TGTGCCAGCAGGGACAGGGGCCGTGTCTCCTACGAGCAGTACTTC.

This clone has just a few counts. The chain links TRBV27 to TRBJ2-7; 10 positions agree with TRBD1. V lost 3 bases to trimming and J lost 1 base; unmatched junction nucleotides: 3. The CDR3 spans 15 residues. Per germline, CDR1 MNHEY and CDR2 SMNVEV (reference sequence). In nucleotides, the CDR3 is TGTGCCAGCAGTTTTCGGGGACAGGGGTCCTACGAGCAGTACTTC. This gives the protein CASSFRGQGSYEQYF.

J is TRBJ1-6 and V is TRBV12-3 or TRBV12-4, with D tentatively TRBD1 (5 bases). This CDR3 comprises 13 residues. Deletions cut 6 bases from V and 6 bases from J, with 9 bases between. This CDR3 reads CASSDRSNSPLHF. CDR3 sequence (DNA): TGTGCCAGCAGCGACAGATCTAATTCACCCCTCCACTTT.

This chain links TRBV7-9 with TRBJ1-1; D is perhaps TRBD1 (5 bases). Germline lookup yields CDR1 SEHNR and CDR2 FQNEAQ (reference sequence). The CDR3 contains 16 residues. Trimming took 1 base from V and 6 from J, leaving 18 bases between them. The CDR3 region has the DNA TGTGCCAGCAGCTTAGTATCGGGACTCTTAAGCGCTGAAGCTTTCTTT. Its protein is CASSLVSGLLSAEAFF.

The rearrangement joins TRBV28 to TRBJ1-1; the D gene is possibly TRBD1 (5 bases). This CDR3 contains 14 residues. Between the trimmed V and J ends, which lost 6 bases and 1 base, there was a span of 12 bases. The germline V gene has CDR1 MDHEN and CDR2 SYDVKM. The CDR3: CASSRGGANTEAFF. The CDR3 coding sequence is TGTGCCAGCAGCCGCGGGGGAGCGAACACTGAAGCTTTCTTT.

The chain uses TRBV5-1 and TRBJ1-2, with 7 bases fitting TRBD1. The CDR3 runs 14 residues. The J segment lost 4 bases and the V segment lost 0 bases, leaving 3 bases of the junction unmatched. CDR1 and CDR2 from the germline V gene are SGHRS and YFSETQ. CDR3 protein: CASSLGQGGYGYTF. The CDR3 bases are TGCGCCAGCAGCTTGGGACAGGGCGGCTATGGCTACACCTTC.

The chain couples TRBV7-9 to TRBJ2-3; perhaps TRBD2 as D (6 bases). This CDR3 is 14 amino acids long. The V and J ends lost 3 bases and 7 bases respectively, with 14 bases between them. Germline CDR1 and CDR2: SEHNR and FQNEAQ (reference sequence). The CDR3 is CASSFELGGNTQYF. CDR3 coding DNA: TGTGCCAGCAGCTTCGAACTGGGAGGAAATACGCAGTATTTT.

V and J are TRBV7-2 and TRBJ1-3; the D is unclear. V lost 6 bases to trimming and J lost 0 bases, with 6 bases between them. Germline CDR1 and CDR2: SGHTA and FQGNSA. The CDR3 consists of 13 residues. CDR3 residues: CASRFLSGNTIYF. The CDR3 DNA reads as TGTGCCAGCAGATTCCTCTCTGGAAACACCATATATTTT.

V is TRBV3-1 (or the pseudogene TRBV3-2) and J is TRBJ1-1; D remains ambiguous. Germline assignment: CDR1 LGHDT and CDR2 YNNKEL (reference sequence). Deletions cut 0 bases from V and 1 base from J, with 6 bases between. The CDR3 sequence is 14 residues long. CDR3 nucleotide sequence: TGTGCCAGCAGCCAAGATGCCAGGAACACTGAAGCTTTCTTT. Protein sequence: CASSQDARNTEAFF.